Shown below are 28 T cell receptor beta chains from a single sample sequenced in a study of response to subunit inactivated influenza vaccine. A single record per CDR3 protein comes from TCRdb applying MiXCR to the RT-PCR reads. This repertoire shows some 500,000 distinct CDR3 sequences, 16% found once; its top ten account for approximately 3%. The sequencing here drew on CD4+ T cells sorted from PBMCs, taken roughly 24 months after vaccination. These receptors were collected from a man in his fifties or sixties who received an inactivated influenza vaccine.

This clonotype has more than one count but fewer than ten. The V and J genes are TRBV29-1 and TRBJ2-5; 10 positions match TRBD1. The CDR3 runs 14 residues. The germline V gene encodes CDR1 SQVTM and CDR2 ANQGSEA. Losses at the gene ends were 7 bases for V and 6 bases for J; bases not matched to a gene: 11. For the CDR3, the DNA is TGCAGCGGTTTACCGGGACAGGGGTCGCAGACCCAGTACTTC. This sequence encodes CSGLPGQGSQTQYF.

This clonotype was seen a few times. This chain uses TRBV20-1 with TRBJ1-1, with D maybe TRBD1 (5 bases). The CDR3 length is 14 residues. The V and J ends lost 5 bases and 0 bases respectively, with 13 bases between them. Germline CDR1 DFQATT, CDR2 SNEGSKA (reference sequence). The CDR3 nucleotides are TGCAGTGCTTGGTCGGGACTCCTGAACACTGAAGCTTTCTTT. Protein product: CSAWSGLLNTEAFF.

This clonotype was observed at least ten times. The J gene is TRBJ2-3, the V gene TRBV12-3 or TRBV12-4; D gene uncertain. The CDR3 has 15 residues. V was shortened by 6 bases and J by 2 bases, with 15 bases between the two germline ends. CDR3 nucleotide sequence: TGTGCCAGCAGCTACGGTTGGGGTTCCACAGATACGCAGTATTTT. Amino acids: CASSYGWGSTDTQYF.

This sequence joins TRBV24-1 and TRBJ2-2; D might be TRBD2 (6 bases). The CDR3 loop spans 18 amino acids. V lost 0 bases to trimming and J lost 8 bases, with 21 bases between them. Per germline, CDR1 KGHDR and CDR2 SFDVKD. This chain's CDR3 is CATSDLTSGSLTRGELFF. Written as DNA, the CDR3 is TGTGCCACCAGTGATTTGACTTCCGGGAGCTTGACAAGGGGGGAGCTGTTTTTT.

This clonotype was counted between two and nine times. The chain employs TRBV27 and TRBJ2-3; 9 bases line up with TRBD2. Germline CDR1 reads MNHEY; CDR2 reads SMNVEV (reference sequence). The CDR3 sequence is 14 residues long. J was trimmed by 5 bases and V by 10 bases; bases with no gene match: 10. The CDR3 reads CATRASGTIDTQYF. CDR3 nucleotide sequence: TGTGCCACCAGGGCTAGCGGGACTATAGATACGCAGTATTTT.

The rearrangement joins TRBV20-1 to TRBJ2-5; the match to TRBD2 covers 7 bases. Germline-derived CDR1 and CDR2 are DFQATT and SNEGSKA (reference sequence). J gave up 2 bases and V 3 bases, and 6 bases lay outside the gene matches. This CDR3 region has 14 residues. CDR3 sequence reads: CSASAVRGQETQYF. CDR3 coding DNA: TGCAGTGCTAGTGCGGTGCGGGGGCAAGAGACCCAGTACTTC.

This clonotype was observed at least ten times. The chain employs TRBV12-3 or TRBV12-4 and TRBJ1-6, with TRBD1 matching over 7 bases. V dropped 3 bases and J dropped 6; count of bases not matched to a gene: 11. This CDR3 contains 17 residues. Written as DNA, the CDR3 is TGTGCCAGCAGTTTGGCGAGGGGGCATCGTCGTAATTCACCCCTCCACTTT. It yields the protein CASSLARGHRRNSPLHF.

The sample holds a few counts of this clonotype. The chain links TRBV21-1 to TRBJ2-7; the table calls TRBD1, which could not be checked here. TRBV21-1 is a known pseudogene. The CDR3 loop spans 13 amino acids. CDR3 region: CASLYRGPCEQYF. Here the CDR3 DNA reads TGTGCCAGCTTGTACAGGGGACCCTGCGAGCAGTACTTC.

This clonotype was recorded many times. The rearrangement uses TRBV12-3 or TRBV12-4 and TRBJ2-3; D tentatively fits TRBD1 or TRBD2 (5 bases each). V lost 1 base, J lost 1 base, and 9 bases lay in between. This CDR3 spans 15 amino acids. The CDR3 protein is CASSLDGAGTDTQYF. As DNA, the CDR3 is TGTGCCAGCAGTTTAGACGGGGCGGGCACAGATACGCAGTATTTT.

This clonotype showed up just a few times. This chain links TRBV28 with TRBJ1-4, with 7 bases that match TRBD1. This CDR3 is built from 15 residues. Looked up from germline, CDR1 is MDHEN and CDR2 is SYDVKM. The ends lost 3 bases at V and 8 bases at J; junction bases unmatched: 9. CDR3 residues: CASSLRGTAEEKLFF. DNA for the CDR3: TGTGCCAGCAGTTTGCGGGGGACAGCCGAAGAAAAACTGTTTTTT.

This clonotype was observed a handful of times. The chain uses TRBV6-5 and TRBJ2-3; no reliable D call. V was trimmed by 6 bases and J by 5 bases, leaving 9 bases between them. The CDR3 loop spans 12 amino acids. The germline CDR1 and CDR2 sequences are MNHEY and SVGAGI. CDR3 sequence reads: CASRATRDTQYF. For the CDR3, the DNA is TGTGCCAGCAGGGCCACTCGAGATACGCAGTATTTT.

V gene TRBV15 combines with J gene TRBJ2-1, with D hard to call. The V end lost 3 bases, the J end lost 8 bases, and 11 bases lay between the germline ends. The CDR3 has 13 residues. Germline CDR1 and CDR2: LNHNV and YYDKDF (reference sequence). The CDR3 is CATSRAPLHEQFF. The DNA for the CDR3 is TGTGCCACCAGCAGGGCTCCCTTACATGAGCAGTTCTTC.

This clonotype was counted a few times. This chain uses TRBV29-1 with TRBJ2-3, with D perhaps matching TRBD1 (6 bases). Germline V gene data show CDR1 as SQVTM and CDR2 as ANQGSEA. This CDR3 spans 12 amino acids. Trimming pared 6 bases from V and 6 bases from J, leaving 13 bases between. DNA for the CDR3: TGCAGCGTGGGGGCCTCGGCGGATACGCAGTATTTT. Its protein product is CSVGASADTQYF.

This chain uses TRBV10-3 with TRBJ2-7; D is unclear. The CDR3 runs to 11 residues. V lost 8 bases to trimming and J lost 6 bases, with 11 bases between them. CDR1 and CDR2 (germline): ENHRY, SYGVKD. The CDR3, as DNA: TGTGCCATCGGGGATCTCTCCGAGCAGTACTTC. Protein product: CAIGDLSEQYF.

This clonotype appeared many times. This chain links TRBV12-3 or TRBV12-4 with TRBJ1-1; 7 bases match TRBD1. After removal of 5 bases from V and 2 bases from J, the junction contained 8 bases not matched to a gene. The CDR3 contains 15 residues. The CDR3 sequence: CASSPLQGLNTEAFF. In DNA, the CDR3 is TGTGCCAGCAGTCCCCTACAGGGGTTAAACACTGAAGCTTTCTTT.

The chain is built from TRBV28 and TRBJ2-1; D might be TRBD1 or TRBD2, each matching 5 bases. CDR3 length: 13 amino acids. The V end lost 6 bases, the J end lost 7 bases, and 13 bases lay between the germline ends. Per the germline V gene, CDR1 is MDHEN and CDR2 is SYDVKM. DNA of the CDR3: TGTGCCAGCAGGCGGGTTGGGGGAAATGAGCAGTTCTTC. This encodes CASRRVGGNEQFF.

The table lists this clonotype with a few counts. The chain employs TRBV4-1 and TRBJ2-2; D may correspond to TRBD1 or TRBD2 (5 bases each). Germline CDR1 and CDR2: MGHRA and YSYEKL. With 6 bases removed from V and 0 bases from J, the gap between germline ends came to 14 bases. The CDR3 sequence is 16 residues long. The CDR3 here is CASRRHWGTNTGELFF. The CDR3 bases are TGCGCCAGCAGGCGCCATTGGGGGACGAACACCGGGGAGCTGTTTTTT.

This clonotype occurred a few times. In nucleotides, the CDR3 is TGTGCCAGCGGTTATTTTGGGGTACAGGATGAGCAGTTCTTC. Protein: CASGYFGVQDEQFF. J is TRBJ2-1 and V is TRBV28; weak D call: TRBD1 (5 bases). Looked up from germline, CDR1 is MDHEN and CDR2 is SYDVKM. The CDR3 is made up of 14 amino acids. V lost 8 bases, J lost 8 bases, and 19 bases lay in between. Combining the CDR3 with reference TRBV28 and TRBJ2-1 gives the whole variable domain DVKVTQSSRYLVKRTGEKVFLECVQDMDHENMFWYRQDPGLGLRLIYFSYDVKMKEKGDIPEGYSVSREKKERFSLILESASTNQTSMYLCASGYFGVQDEQFFGPGTRLTVL.

The chain links TRBV30 to TRBJ1-5; D is ambiguous. Germline V gene data show CDR1 as GTSNPN and CDR2 as SVGIG (reference sequence). The CDR3 covers 13 residues. V lost 2 bases and J lost 3, with 8 bases in between. CDR3 DNA: TGTGCCTGGAGTCCCCCGTACAATCAGCCCCAGCATTTT. Its translation: CAWSPPYNQPQHF.

The CDR3 reads CASRLEFRETQYF. The CDR3 DNA is TGTGCCAGCAGACTAGAGTTTCGAGAGACCCAGTACTTC. The V and J genes are TRBV12-3 or TRBV12-4 and TRBJ2-5; D may be TRBD2 (5 bases). CDR3 length: 13 amino acids. Trimming removed 6 bases at V and 4 bases at J, with 12 bases between.

The J gene is TRBJ1-5, the V gene TRBV14; D is unclear. The CDR3 loop spans 16 amino acids. The V end lost 0 bases, the J end lost 0 bases, and 9 bases lay between the germline ends. From germline, CDR1 is SGHDN and CDR2 FVKESK. The CDR3 region has the DNA TGTGCCAGCAGCCAAGATGAGAGGTTTAGCAATCAGCCCCAGCATTTT. It is translated as CASSQDERFSNQPQHF.

The chain is built from TRBV5-1 and TRBJ2-1; no clear D gene. V was trimmed by 0 bases and J by 4 bases, leaving 14 bases between them. The germline V gene encodes CDR1 SGHRS and CDR2 YFSETQ. The length of the CDR3 is 16 residues. In DNA form, the CDR3 reads TGCGCCAGCAGCTTGGGGGTCTCCGTGGGGTACAATGAGCAGTTCTTC. Translation: CASSLGVSVGYNEQFF.

This chain uses TRBV6-5 with TRBJ2-5; D call uncertain. V dropped 1 base and J dropped 4 bases, with 7 bases sitting between them. The CDR3 contains 13 residues. The V gene's germline CDR1 is MNHEY and CDR2 SVGAGI. CDR3 amino acids: CASSYWVGETQYF. CDR3 in DNA: TGTGCCAGCAGTTACTGGGTTGGAGAGACCCAGTACTTC.

At least ten counts were recorded for this clonotype. The chain recombines TRBV12-3 or TRBV12-4 with TRBJ1-1, with a weak D call TRBD1 (6 bases). Trimming took 2 bases from V and 10 from J, leaving 17 bases between them. CDR3 size: 14 residues. CDR3 sequence reads: CASSLMGGAYRAFF. The CDR3 DNA reads as TGTGCCAGCAGTTTAATGGGGGGCGCGTACAGAGCTTTCTTT.

The V gene is TRBV20-1, the J gene TRBJ2-3; 7 bases line up with TRBD2. The CDR3 loop spans 13 amino acids. In germline, CDR1 is DFQATT, CDR2 SNEGSKA (reference sequence). The V segment lost 3 bases and the J segment 6 bases; nucleotides outside the gene matches: 6. The CDR3 sequence is CSASGRSLDTQYF. The DNA of the CDR3 is TGCAGTGCTAGCGGGAGGTCCTTGGATACGCAGTATTTT.

The V and J genes are TRBV5-1 and TRBJ1-2; D might be TRBD1 (5 bases). The ends were cut back, 4 bases at V and 7 bases at J, with 14 bases in the middle. In germline, CDR1 is SGHRS, CDR2 YFSETQ. The CDR3 has 13 residues. CDR3 sequence (DNA): TGCGCCAGCAGCCCAGGGTCGGGCCTTGGCTACACCTTC. It yields the protein CASSPGSGLGYTF.

In this sample, this clonotype turned up a few times. The chain is built from TRBV4-2 and TRBJ1-6; 7 bases agree with TRBD1. The trim removed 4 bases at V and 8 bases at J, leaving 11 bases unmatched. The CDR3 extends over 16 amino acids. Germline lookup yields CDR1 LGHNA and CDR2 YNFKEQ. The CDR3 reads CASSPGRGRQDSPLHF. The CDR3 nucleotides are TGTGCCAGCAGCCCCGGGAGGGGGCGTCAGGATTCACCCCTCCACTTT.

This clonotype occurred a few times. J is TRBJ2-7 and V is TRBV5-6, with D possibly being TRBD2 (6 bases). Germline V lookup: CDR1 SGHDT, CDR2 YYEEEE. The CDR3 loop spans 13 amino acids. Trimming stripped 1 base from V and 5 bases from J, with 10 bases between. The CDR3 nucleotides are TGTGCCAGCAGCTTGTGGACTACGGACGAGCAGTACTTC. It encodes CASSLWTTDEQYF.